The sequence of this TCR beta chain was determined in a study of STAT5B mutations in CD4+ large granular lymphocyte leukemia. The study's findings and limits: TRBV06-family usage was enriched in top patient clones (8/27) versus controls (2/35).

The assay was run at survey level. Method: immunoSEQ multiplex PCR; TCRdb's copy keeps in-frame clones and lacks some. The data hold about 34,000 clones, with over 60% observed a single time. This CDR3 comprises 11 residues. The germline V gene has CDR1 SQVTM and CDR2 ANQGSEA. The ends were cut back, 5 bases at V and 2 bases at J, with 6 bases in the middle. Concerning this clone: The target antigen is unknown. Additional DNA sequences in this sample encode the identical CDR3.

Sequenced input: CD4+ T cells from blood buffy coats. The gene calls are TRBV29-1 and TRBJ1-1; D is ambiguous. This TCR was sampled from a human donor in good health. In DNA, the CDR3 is TGCAGCGTTCGAACAAACACTGAAGCTTTCTTT. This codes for CSVRTNTEAFF.